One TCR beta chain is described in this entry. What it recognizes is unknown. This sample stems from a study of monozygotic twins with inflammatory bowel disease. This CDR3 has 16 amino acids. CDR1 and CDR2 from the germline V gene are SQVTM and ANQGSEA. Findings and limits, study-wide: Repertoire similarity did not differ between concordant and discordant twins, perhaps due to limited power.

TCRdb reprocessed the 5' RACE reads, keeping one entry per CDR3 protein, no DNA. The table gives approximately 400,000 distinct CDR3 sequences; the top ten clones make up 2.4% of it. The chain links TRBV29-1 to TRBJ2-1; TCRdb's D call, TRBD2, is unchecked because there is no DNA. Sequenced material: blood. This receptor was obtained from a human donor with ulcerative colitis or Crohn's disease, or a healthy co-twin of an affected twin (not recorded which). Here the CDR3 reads CSVASLGTSGYNEQFF.